A few counts support the clone carrying this T cell receptor beta chain. V lost 8 bases and J 8 bases, leaving 25 bases between the germline ends. This CDR3 region has 16 residues. CDR1 is LNHDA, CDR2 SQIVND, per germline (reference sequence). TCRdb ran MiXCR on the RT-PCR reads and lists one entry per CDR3 protein. Of about 700,000 distinct CDR3 sequences in the sample, 13% to 15% were seen once. This sequence originates from a female donor in good health, serving as a healthy control. The sample was memory CD4+ T cells from blood. The chain is built from TRBV19 and TRBJ2-1; maybe TRBD2 (6 bases). CDR3 protein: CASGSILANFGDEQFF. The CDR3 DNA sequence: TGTGCCAGTGGGTCTATTCTAGCGAATTTCGGGGATGAGCAGTTCTTC.